Listed below are T cell receptor beta chains from one sample, sequenced in a study of blood T cell repertoires in COVID-19. Assay: immunoSEQ multiplex PCR; the TCRdb copy retains only in-frame clones and omits some. The repertoire has around 140,000 clones, 65% to 90% of them found once; the top ten carry about a tenth. The material sequenced was peripheral blood. These receptors were taken from a man between 60 and 75 years old with active or convalescent COVID-19. Each CDR3 is given with its conserved first and last residue. A D gene is named only where the DNA matches it firmly. Not every row has a clone size; where given, it reads once, few, many or a size class.

>TRBJ2-1|TRBD1|.|TRBV11-2
CASSPTGADEQFF
TGTGCCAGCAGCCCGACAGGGGCCGATGAGCAGTTCTTC
>TRBJ2-7|TRBD1|few|TRBV2
CASSVTGITYEQYF
TGTGCCAGCTCCGTGACAGGGATTACCTACGAGCAGTACTTC
>TRBJ1-4|.|.|TRBV5-1
CASTEHGLGEKLFF
TGCGCCAGCACCGAACATGGGCTGGGTGAAAAACTGTTTTTT
>TRBJ1-5|.|.|TRBV6-2/TRBV6-3
CASSLTGQGQPQHF
TGTGCCAGCAGCCTAACAGGGCAAGGTCAGCCCCAGCATTTT
>TRBJ2-1|.|.|TRBV7-2
CASSIRTTEQFF
TGTGCCAGCAGCATAAGGACTACTGAGCAGTTCTTC
>TRBJ2-3|TRBD1|.|TRBV9
CASSVGGRGTTDTQYF
TGTGCCAGCAGCGTAGGTGGCAGGGGGACCACAGATACGCAGTATTTT
>TRBJ1-1|TRBD1|.|TRBV6-6
CASSYSRTGSGTEAFF
TGTGCCAGCAGTTACTCCCGGACAGGGTCTGGCACTGAAGCTTTCTTT
>TRBJ1-2|TRBD1|.|TRBV5-5
CASSPTGVDYGYTF
TGTGCCAGCAGCCCTACAGGGGTGGACTATGGCTACACCTTC
>TRBJ2-7|.|.|TRBV11-2
CASSLVAGTYEQYF
TGTGCCAGCAGCTTAGTTGCAGGAACCTACGAGCAGTACTTC
>TRBJ1-3|TRBD1|.|TRBV6-5
CASKAGGSGGNTIYF
TGTGCCAGCAAAGCAGGGGGCTCAGGTGGAAACACCATATATTTT
>TRBJ1-5|.|.|TRBV18
CASSPQGLNQPQHF
TGTGCCAGCTCACCCCAGGGTCTTAATCAGCCCCAGCATTTT
>TRBJ2-2|TRBD2|.|TRBV4-3
CASSRETSGGNTGELFF
TGCGCCAGCAGCCGGGAGACTAGCGGGGGGAACACCGGGGAGCTGTTTTTT
>TRBJ1-2|.|.|TRBV9
CASSVIPEGGSVYGYTF
TGTGCCAGCAGCGTAATCCCCGAGGGTGGTTCGGTGTATGGCTACACCTTC
>TRBJ1-2|.|.|TRBV4-3
CASSGRAAGNYGYTF
TGCGCCAGCAGCGGGAGGGCGGCCGGTAACTATGGCTACACCTTC
>TRBJ2-3|.|.|TRBV25-1
CASSEYGAVSKTQYF
TGTGCCAGCAGTGAATATGGGGCCGTCTCCAAGACGCAGTATTTT
>TRBJ1-3|.|.|TRBV18
CASSLQSGNTIYF
TGTGCCAGCTCACTACAGTCTGGAAACACCATATATTTT
>TRBJ2-6|TRBD1|.|TRBV3-1/TRBV3-2
CASSQEPDRGRAGANVLTF
TGTGCCAGCAGCCAAGAACCGGACAGGGGGCGCGCTGGGGCCAACGTCCTGACTTTC
>TRBJ2-7|.|.|TRBV7-2
CASSLVGNSYEQYF
TGTGCCAGCAGCTTGGTTGGCAACTCCTACGAGCAGTACTTC
>TRBJ2-7|.|.|TRBV7-8
CASSLGPEGEQYF
TGTGCCAGCAGCCTGGGGCCGGAAGGGGAGCAGTACTTC
>TRBJ1-2|TRBD1|.|TRBV5-5
CASSGTGVVGYGYTF
TGTGCCAGCAGCGGGACAGGGGTAGTTGGCTATGGCTACACCTTC
>TRBJ1-5|.|.|TRBV7-2
CASSLGGQGLSNQPQHF
TGTGCCAGCAGCTTAGGTGGGCAGGGTTTGAGCAATCAGCCCCAGCATTTT
>TRBJ1-1|.|.|TRBV11-2
CASSLEQGPGYSAFF
TGTGCCAGCAGCTTAGAACAGGGCCCGGGTTACTCAGCTTTCTTT
>TRBJ2-1|TRBD2|.|TRBV5-4
CASLAGATRNEQFF
TGTGCCAGTCTAGCGGGAGCAACGAGGAATGAGCAGTTCTTC
>TRBJ1-2|.|.|TRBV25-1
CASSESSGGNYGYTF
TGTGCCAGCAGTGAATCAAGTGGGGGGAACTATGGCTACACCTTC
>TRBJ2-1|.|.|TRBV11-3
CASSFIDSSYNEQFF
TGTGCCAGCAGCTTCATTGACAGCTCCTACAATGAGCAGTTCTTC
>TRBJ2-3|TRBD2|once|TRBV7-2
CASSSSSGSWGDTQYF
TGTGCCAGCAGCTCCTCTAGCGGGAGTTGGGGGGATACGCAGTATTTT
>TRBJ1-1|.|.|TRBV5-4
CASTPTISSPTEAFF
TGTGCCAGCACCCCAACTATCTCTTCGCCCACTGAAGCTTTCTTT
>TRBJ2-7|.|.|TRBV6-2/TRBV6-3
CASSLQSAEQYF
TGTGCCAGCAGTCTGCAGTCCGCCGAGCAGTACTTC
>TRBJ2-6|TRBD1|once|TRBV28
CASSTRGSGANVLTF
TGTGCCAGCAGTACCAGGGGGTCTGGGGCCAACGTCCTGACTTTC
>TRBJ2-2|TRBD2|.|TRBV6-2/TRBV6-3
CASSYSIRRGGNTGELFF
TGTGCCAGCAGTTACTCGATCCGGCGGGGGGGCAACACCGGGGAGCTGTTTTTT
>TRBJ1-2|TRBD1|.|TRBV7-6
CASSRTGQNYGYTF
TGTGCCAGCAGCCGGACAGGACAGAACTATGGCTACACCTTC
>TRBJ1-6|.|.|TRBV27
CASSQFSSRTVASPLHF
TGTGCCAGCAGTCAATTTTCGAGCCGGACAGTAGCCTCACCCCTCCACTTT
>TRBJ1-4|.|.|TRBV9
CASSVGDKEKLFF
TGTGCCAGCAGCGTAGGGGACAAAGAAAAACTGTTTTTT
>TRBJ1-2|.|few|TRBV10-3
CAISLTGGNYGYTF
TGTGCCATCAGTTTGACAGGCGGTAACTATGGCTACACCTTC
>TRBJ1-5|.|.|TRBV7-2
CASSLAQGNNQPQHF
TGTGCCAGCAGCTTAGCACAGGGCAACAATCAGCCCCAGCATTTT
>TRBJ2-1|.|.|TRBV24-1
CATRSSGLYNEQFF
TGTGCCACCAGATCAAGCGGGCTCTACAATGAGCAGTTCTTC
>TRBJ1-1|.|.|TRBV19
CASSPLRGQGSTEAFF
TGTGCCAGTAGTCCCCTGAGAGGGCAAGGGAGCACTGAAGCTTTCTTT
>TRBJ2-7|.|.|TRBV7-2
CASSSAGRYYEQYF
TGTGCCAGCAGCTCCGCGGGGAGGTACTACGAGCAGTACTTC
>TRBJ1-1|TRBD1|.|TRBV4-1
CASSQGVDREPRFGTEAFF
TGCGCCAGCAGCCAAGGAGTCGACAGGGAACCACGATTTGGGACTGAAGCTTTCTTT
>TRBJ1-3|.|.|TRBV9
CASSVEAGFVLNTIYF
TGTGCCAGCAGCGTAGAAGCGGGTTTCGTCTTAAACACCATATATTTT
>TRBJ2-2|TRBD2|.|TRBV5-1
CASRQLADTGELFF
TGCGCCAGCCGCCAACTAGCGGACACCGGGGAGCTGTTTTTT
>TRBJ2-1|.|.|TRBV7-2
CASSLVLHRSYNEQFF
TGTGCCAGCAGCTTAGTTCTTCACAGGTCTTACAATGAGCAGTTCTTC
>TRBJ1-1|.|.|TRBV27
CASSDSLNTEAFF
TGTGCCAGCAGTGATAGTTTGAACACTGAAGCTTTCTTT
>TRBJ1-1|.|.|TRBV19
CASVGQSNTEAFF
TGTGCCAGCGTAGGACAGTCCAACACTGAAGCTTTCTTT
>TRBJ2-2|.|.|TRBV12-3/TRBV12-4
CASEGEAGELFF
TGTGCCAGCGAAGGGGAAGCCGGGGAGCTGTTTTTT
>TRBJ2-7|.|.|TRBV9
CASSETGVGYEQYF
TGTGCCAGCAGCGAGACGGGGGTCGGCTACGAGCAGTACTTC
>TRBJ2-1|.|.|TRBV7-2
CASSFGLYSSYNEQFF
TGTGCCAGCAGCTTTGGACTCTACAGCTCCTACAATGAGCAGTTCTTC
>TRBJ1-1|.|.|TRBV30
CAWGQRLHQMNTEAFF
TGTGCCTGGGGACAGCGCTTACATCAAATGAACACTGAAGCTTTCTTT
>TRBJ1-3|TRBD1|once|TRBV19
CASRDRALGNTIYF
TGTGCCAGCCGCGACAGGGCTTTAGGAAACACCATATATTTT
>TRBJ1-2|.|few|TRBV18
CASSPLRENYGYTF
TGTGCCAGCTCACCACTCCGGGAGAACTATGGCTACACCTTC
>TRBJ2-3|TRBD2|.|TRBV6-5
CATLGRASDTQYF
TGTGCCACCCTAGGGAGGGCCTCAGATACGCAGTATTTT
>TRBJ1-5|TRBD1|.|TRBV7-9
CASSFGQGRNQLLHF
TGTGCCAGCAGCTTTGGACAGGGGCGGAATCAGCTCCTGCATTTT
>TRBJ2-5|.|once|TRBV5-1
CASSFSSGRQETQYF
TGCGCCAGCAGCTTCTCGTCTGGGCGTCAAGAGACCCAGTACTTC